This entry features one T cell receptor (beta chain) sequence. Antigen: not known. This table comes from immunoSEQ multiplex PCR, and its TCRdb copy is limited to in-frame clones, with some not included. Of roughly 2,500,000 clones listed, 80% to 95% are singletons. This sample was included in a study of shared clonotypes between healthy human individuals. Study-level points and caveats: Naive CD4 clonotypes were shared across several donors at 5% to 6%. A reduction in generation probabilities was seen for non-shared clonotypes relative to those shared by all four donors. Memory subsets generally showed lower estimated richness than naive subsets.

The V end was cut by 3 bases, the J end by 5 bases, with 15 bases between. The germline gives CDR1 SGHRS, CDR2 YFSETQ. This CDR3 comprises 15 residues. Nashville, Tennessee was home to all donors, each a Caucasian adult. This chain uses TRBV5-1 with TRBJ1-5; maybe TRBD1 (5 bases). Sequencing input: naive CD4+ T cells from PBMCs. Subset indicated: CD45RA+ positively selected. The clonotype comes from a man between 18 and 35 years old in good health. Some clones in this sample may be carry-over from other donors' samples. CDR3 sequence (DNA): TGCGCCAGCAGCTCGGGGGGAGGAAACGATCAGCCCCAGCATTTT. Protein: CASSSGGGNDQPQHF.